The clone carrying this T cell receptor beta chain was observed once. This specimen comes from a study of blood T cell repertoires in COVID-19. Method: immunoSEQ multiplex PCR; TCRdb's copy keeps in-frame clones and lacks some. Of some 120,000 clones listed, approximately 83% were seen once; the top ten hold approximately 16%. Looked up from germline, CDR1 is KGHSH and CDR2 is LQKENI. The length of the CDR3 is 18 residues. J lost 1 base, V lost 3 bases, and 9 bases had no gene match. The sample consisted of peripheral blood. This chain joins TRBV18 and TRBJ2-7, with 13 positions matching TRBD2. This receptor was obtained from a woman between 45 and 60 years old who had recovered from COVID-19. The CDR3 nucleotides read TGTGCCAGCTCACCCCGACTAGCGGGAGGCTCACTTTCCTACGAGCAGTACTTC. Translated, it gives CASSPRLAGGSLSYEQYF.